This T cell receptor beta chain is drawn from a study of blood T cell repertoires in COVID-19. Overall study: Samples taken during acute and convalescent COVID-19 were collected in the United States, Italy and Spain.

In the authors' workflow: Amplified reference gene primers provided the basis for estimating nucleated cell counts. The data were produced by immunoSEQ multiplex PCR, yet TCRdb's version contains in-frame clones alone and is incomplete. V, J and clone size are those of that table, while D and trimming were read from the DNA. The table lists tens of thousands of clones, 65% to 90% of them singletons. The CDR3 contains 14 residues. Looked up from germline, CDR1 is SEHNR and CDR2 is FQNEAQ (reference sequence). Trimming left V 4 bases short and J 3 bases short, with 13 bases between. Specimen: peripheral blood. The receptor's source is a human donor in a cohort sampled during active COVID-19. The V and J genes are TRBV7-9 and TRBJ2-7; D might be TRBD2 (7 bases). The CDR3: CASSSRGRLYEQYF. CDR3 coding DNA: TGTGCCAGCAGCTCGCGGGGGCGGCTCTACGAGCAGTACTTC.